This T cell receptor (beta chain) came from a study of blood T cell repertoires in COVID-19. About the study: Samples representing acute and convalescent COVID-19 were sourced from the United States, Italy and Spain. PBMCs, B-cell-depleted T cells, or T cells provided the cDNA or gDNA that made up the material.

The V segment lost 1 base and the J segment 5 bases; nucleotides outside the gene matches: 13. The CDR3 covers 18 residues. Germline V gene data show CDR1 as SGHTS and CDR2 as YDEGEE. As processed by the authors: Using reference gene primer amplification, nucleated cell counts were estimated. Measured with immunoSEQ multiplex PCR; TCRdb has only the in-frame clones, and not every one. V and J calls and clone size are given by that table; D and trimming were obtained from the DNA. The sample holds 200,000 to 300,000 clones, just under 85% seen once. Sequenced material: peripheral blood. The rearrangement links TRBV5-8 to TRBJ2-7; 12 nucleotides match TRBD2. This clonotype was sampled from a woman of 80 years or more with acute or convalescent COVID-19. The CDR3 reads CASSLRIGVTSGGNEQYF. CDR3 in DNA: TGTGCCAGCAGCTTGCGGATTGGGGTGACTAGCGGGGGAAACGAGCAGTACTTC. Full variable domain (missing parts from reference TRBV5-8 and TRBJ2-7): EAGVTQSPTHLIKTRGQQATLRCSPISGHTSVYWYQQALGLGLQFLLWYDEGEERNRGNFPPRFSGRQFPNYSSELNVNALELEDSALYLCASSLRIGVTSGGNEQYFGPGTRLTVT.